The clone carrying this T cell receptor beta chain was picked up a small number of times. The data derive from a study of T-cell memory formation after mild COVID-19. TCRdb independently ran MiXCR on the 5' RACE reads; one entry per CDR3 protein. The data hold fewer than 450,000 distinct CDR3 sequences, with about 24% observed a single time. This CDR3 contains 16 residues. V trimming: 4 bases; J trimming: 1 base; junction bases outside the gene matches: 6. The V gene's germline CDR1 is KGHDR and CDR2 SFDVKD. This sequence was found in an adult woman who had mild COVID-19 (a few samples of this study predate the infection). Cell type and time point are not known. The chain employs TRBV24-1 and TRBJ2-3, with 8 bases aligning to TRBD1. The sample was PBMCs or a T cell subset sorted from them (not recorded which). The CDR3 here is CATSDLDRVGTDTQYF. Written as DNA, the CDR3 is TGTGCCACCAGTGACTTGGACAGGGTTGGCACAGATACGCAGTATTTT.